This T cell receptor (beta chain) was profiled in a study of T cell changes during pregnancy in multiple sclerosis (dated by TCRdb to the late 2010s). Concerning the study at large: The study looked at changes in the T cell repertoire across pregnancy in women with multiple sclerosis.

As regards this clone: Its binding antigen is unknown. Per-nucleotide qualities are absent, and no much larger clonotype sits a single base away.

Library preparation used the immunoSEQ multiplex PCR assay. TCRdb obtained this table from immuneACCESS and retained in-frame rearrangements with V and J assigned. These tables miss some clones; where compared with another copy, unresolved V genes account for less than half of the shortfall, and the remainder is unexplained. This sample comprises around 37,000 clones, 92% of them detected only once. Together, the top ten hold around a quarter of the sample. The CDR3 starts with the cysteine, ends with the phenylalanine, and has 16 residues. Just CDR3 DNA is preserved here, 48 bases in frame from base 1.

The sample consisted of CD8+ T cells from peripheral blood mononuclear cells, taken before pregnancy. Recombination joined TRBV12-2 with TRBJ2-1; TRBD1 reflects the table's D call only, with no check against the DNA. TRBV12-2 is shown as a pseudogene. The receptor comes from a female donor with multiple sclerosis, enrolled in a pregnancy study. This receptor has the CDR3 CASRLLGQGPGNEQFF. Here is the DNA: TGTGCAAGTCGCCTCCTCGGACAGGGTCCTGGCAATGAGCAGTTCTTC.